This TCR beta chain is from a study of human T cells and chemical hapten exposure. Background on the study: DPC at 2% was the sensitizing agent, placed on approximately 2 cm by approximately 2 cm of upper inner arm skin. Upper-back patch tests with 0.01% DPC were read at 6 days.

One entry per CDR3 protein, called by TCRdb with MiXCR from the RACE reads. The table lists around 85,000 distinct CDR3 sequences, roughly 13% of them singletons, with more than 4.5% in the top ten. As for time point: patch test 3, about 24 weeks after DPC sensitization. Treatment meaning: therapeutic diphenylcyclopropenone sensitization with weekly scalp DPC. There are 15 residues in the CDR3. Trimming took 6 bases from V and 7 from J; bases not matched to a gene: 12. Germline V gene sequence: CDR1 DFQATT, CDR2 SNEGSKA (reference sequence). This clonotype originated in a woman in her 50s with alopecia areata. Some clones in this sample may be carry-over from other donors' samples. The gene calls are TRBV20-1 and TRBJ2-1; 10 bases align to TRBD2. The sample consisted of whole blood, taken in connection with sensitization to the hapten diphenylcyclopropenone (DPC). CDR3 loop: CSAPGTSVGVNEQFF. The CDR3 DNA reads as TGCAGTGCCCCAGGGACTAGCGTCGGGGTTAATGAGCAGTTCTTC.